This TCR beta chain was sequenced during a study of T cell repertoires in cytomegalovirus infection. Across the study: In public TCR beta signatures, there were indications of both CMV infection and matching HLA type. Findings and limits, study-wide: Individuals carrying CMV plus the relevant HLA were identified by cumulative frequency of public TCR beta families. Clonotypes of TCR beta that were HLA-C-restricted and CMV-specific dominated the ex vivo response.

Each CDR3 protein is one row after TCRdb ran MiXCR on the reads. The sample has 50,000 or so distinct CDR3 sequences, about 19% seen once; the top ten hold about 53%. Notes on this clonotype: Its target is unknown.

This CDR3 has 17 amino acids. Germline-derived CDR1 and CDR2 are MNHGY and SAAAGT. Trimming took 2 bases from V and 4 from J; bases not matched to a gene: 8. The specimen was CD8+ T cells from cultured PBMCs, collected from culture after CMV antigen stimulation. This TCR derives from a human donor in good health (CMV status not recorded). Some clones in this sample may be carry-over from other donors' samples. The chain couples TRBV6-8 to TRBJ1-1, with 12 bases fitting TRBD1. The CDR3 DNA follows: TGTGCCAGCAGTTACAAGGGACAGGGGGCGATGGGCACTGAAGCTTTCTTT. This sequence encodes CASSYKGQGAMGTEAFF.